The 3 T cell receptor beta chains in this list originate from one sample, sequenced in a study of cytomegalovirus exposure and HLA in healthy donors. Primers included in the PCR were 60 Vbeta and 13 Jbeta primers. Clones were sequenced by immunoSEQ multiplex PCR, and TCRdb holds only the in-frame ones, with some missing. Of more than 110,000 clones detected, roughly four fifths appear once; the ten largest clones hold roughly 4.5%. Sequenced material: PBMCs. These receptors were obtained from a man in his forties or fifties in good health and CMV-seropositive.

The DNA for the CDR3 is TGTGCTAGTGGTTTCGGACAGGGAGGCGGCTACACCTTC. Amino acid sequence: CASGFGQGGGYTF. This rearrangement joins TRBV12-5 to TRBJ1-2, with 8 bases identical to TRBD1. This CDR3 comprises 13 residues. The germline V gene has CDR1 LGHNT and CDR2 FRNRAP. Trimming at V came to 3 bases and at J to 8 bases, leaving 5 bases not matched to a gene.

The chain carries TRBV5-1 and TRBJ2-1; the D is unclear. This CDR3 spans 15 amino acids. Germline V gives CDR1 SGHRS, CDR2 YFSETQ. Trimming shortened V by 1 base and J by 0 bases, and 8 bases separated the two germline ends. CDR3 protein: CASSLTQPSYNEQFF. CDR3 DNA sequence: TGCGCCAGCAGCTTGACTCAACCCTCCTACAATGAGCAGTTCTTC.

The DNA for the CDR3 is TGTGCCAGCAGCATCGACAGGGGGGGCTACACCTTC. Its protein is CASSIDRGGYTF. V is TRBV7-9 and J is TRBJ1-2, with TRBD1 matching over 9 bases. Per the germline V gene, CDR1 is SEHNR and CDR2 is FQNEAQ (reference sequence). This CDR3 is 12 amino acids long. V lost 5 bases to trimming and J lost 8 bases; unmatched junction nucleotides: 3.